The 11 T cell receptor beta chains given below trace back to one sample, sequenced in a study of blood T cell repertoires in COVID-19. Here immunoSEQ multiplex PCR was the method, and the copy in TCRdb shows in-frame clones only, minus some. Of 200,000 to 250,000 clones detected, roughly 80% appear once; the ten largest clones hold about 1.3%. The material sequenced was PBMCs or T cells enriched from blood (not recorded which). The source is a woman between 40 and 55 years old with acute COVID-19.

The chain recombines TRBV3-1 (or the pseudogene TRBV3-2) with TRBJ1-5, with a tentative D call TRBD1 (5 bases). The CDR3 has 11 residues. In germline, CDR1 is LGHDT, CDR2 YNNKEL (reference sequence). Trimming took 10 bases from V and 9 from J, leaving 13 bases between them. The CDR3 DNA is TGTGCCACCTCGGACGGGGGGCCCCAGCATTTT. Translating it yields CATSDGGPQHF.

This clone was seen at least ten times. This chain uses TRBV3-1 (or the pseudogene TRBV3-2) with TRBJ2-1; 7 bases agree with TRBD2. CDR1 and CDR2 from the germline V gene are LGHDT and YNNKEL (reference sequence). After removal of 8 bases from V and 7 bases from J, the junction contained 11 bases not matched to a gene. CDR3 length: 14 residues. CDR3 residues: CASGLGGSGNEQFF. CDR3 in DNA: TGTGCCAGCGGGCTTGGCGGGAGCGGGAATGAGCAGTTCTTC.

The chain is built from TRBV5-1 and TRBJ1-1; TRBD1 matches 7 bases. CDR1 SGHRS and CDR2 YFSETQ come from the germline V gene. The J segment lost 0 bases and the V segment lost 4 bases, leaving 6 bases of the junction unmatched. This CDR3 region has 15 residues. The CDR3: CASSTQGIMNTEAFF. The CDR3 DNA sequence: TGCGCCAGCAGCACACAGGGGATCATGAACACTGAAGCTTTCTTT.

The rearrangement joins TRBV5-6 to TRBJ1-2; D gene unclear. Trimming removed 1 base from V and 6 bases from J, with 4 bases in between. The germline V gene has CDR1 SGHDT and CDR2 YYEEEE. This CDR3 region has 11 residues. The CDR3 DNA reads TGTGCCAGCAGCTTGCTACATGGCTACACCTTC. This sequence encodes CASSLLHGYTF. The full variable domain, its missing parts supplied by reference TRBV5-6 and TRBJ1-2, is DAGVTQSPTHLIKTRGQQVTLRCSPKSGHDTVSWYQQALGQGPQFIFQYYEEEERQRGNFPDRFSGHQFPNYSSELNVNALLLGDSALYLCASSLLHGYTFGSGTRLTVV.

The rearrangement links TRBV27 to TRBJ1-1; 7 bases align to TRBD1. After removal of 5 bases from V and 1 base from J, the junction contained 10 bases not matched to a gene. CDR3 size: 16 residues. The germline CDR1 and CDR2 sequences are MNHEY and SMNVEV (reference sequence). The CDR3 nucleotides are TGTGCCAGCAGTCTCGGGACAGCGACCCGGAACACTGAAGCTTTCTTT. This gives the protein CASSLGTATRNTEAFF.

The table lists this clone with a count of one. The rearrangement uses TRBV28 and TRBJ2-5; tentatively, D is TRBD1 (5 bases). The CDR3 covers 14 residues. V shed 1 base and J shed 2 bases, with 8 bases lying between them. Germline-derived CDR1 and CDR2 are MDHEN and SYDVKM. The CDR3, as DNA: TGTGCCAGCAGTTTATCAGGGCGGCAAGAGACCCAGTACTTC. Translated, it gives CASSLSGRQETQYF. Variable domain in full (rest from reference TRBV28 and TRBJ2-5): DVKVTQSSRYLVKRTGEKVFLECVQDMDHENMFWYRQDPGLGLRLIYFSYDVKMKEKGDIPEGYSVSREKKERFSLILESASTNQTSMYLCASSLSGRQETQYFGPGTRLLVL.

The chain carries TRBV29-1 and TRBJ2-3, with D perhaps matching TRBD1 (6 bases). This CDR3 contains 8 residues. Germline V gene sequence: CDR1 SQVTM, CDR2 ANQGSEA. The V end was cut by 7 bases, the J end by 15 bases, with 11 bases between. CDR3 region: CSGRGQYF. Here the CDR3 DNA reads TGCAGCGGTCGGGGACAATATTTT.

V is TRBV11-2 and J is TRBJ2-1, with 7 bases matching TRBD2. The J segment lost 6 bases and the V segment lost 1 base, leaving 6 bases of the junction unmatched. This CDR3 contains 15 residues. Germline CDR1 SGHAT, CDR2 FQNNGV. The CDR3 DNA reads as TGTGCCAGCAGCTTAGTTGCGGGAGATCTCAATGAGCAGTTCTTC. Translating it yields CASSLVAGDLNEQFF.

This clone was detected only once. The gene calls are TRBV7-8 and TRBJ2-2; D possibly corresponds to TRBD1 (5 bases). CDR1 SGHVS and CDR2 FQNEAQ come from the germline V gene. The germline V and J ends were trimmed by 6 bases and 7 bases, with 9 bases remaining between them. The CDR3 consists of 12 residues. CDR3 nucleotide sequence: TGTGCCAGCAGACCAGGGTACGGGGAGCTGTTTTTT. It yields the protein CASRPGYGELFF.

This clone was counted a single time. In DNA, the CDR3 is TGTGCCAGCAGGTGGACAGGGGGCGAGCAGTACTTC. This gives the protein CASRWTGGEQYF. The rearrangement joins TRBV2 to TRBJ2-7, with TRBD1 identical over 10 bases. The J segment lost 6 bases and the V segment lost 6 bases, leaving 2 bases of the junction unmatched. Germline values: CDR1 SNHLY, CDR2 FYNNEI. The CDR3 runs to 12 residues.

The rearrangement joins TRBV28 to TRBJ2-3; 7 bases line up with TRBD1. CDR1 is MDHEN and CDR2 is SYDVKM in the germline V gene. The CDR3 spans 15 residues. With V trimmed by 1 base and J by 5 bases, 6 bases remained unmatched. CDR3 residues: CASSLYVGGIDTQYF. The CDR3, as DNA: TGTGCCAGCAGTTTATATGTAGGGGGCATAGATACGCAGTATTTT.